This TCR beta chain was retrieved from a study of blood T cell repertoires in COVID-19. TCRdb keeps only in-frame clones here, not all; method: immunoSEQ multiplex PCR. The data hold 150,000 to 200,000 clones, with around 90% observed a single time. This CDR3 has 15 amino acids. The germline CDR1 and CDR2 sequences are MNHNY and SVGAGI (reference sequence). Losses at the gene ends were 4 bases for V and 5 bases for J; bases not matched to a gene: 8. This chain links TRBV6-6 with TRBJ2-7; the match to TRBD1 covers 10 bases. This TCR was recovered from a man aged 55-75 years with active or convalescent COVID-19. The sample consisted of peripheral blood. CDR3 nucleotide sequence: TGTGCCAGCAGTTCCGGCGGGACAGGGGTACACGAGCAGTACTTC. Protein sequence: CASSSGGTGVHEQYF.